These 9 T cell receptor beta chains share one sample of origin, sequenced in a study of T-cell reconstitution after alpha-beta-depleted transplantation in children. Construction of the TCRbeta library involved unique molecular identifiers. Via MiXCR, TCRdb re-called the PCR reads, giving one row per CDR3 protein. The sample lists about 830,000 distinct CDR3 sequences; around 15% were seen once. Source: PBMCs, mostly from graft donor cells, taken 360 days after TCRalphabeta/CD19-depleted stem cell transplant. Source of these receptors: a male patient younger than 18 who had a stem cell transplant for acute lymphoblastic leukemia, so the T cells may come from the graft donor.

This clonotype has at least ten counts. V is TRBV20-1 and J is TRBJ2-1; the D call may be TRBD1 or TRBD2 (5 bases each). Trimming removed 0 bases from V and 4 bases from J, with 16 bases in between. The CDR3 sequence is 16 residues long. Looked up from germline, CDR1 is DFQATT and CDR2 is SNEGSKA (reference sequence). CDR3 protein: CSARDLSSKGYNEQFF. The CDR3 DNA sequence: TGCAGTGCTAGAGATCTTTCTAGCAAGGGGTACAATGAGCAGTTCTTC.

This clonotype was seen only a few times. This rearrangement joins TRBV7-3 to TRBJ2-1, with 12 nucleotides matching TRBD2. CDR3 length: 17 residues. The germline gives CDR1 SGHTA, CDR2 FQGTGA. The junction had 9 bases not matched to a gene; V was cut back by 2 bases and J by 7 bases. Here the CDR3 DNA reads TGTGCCAGCAGCTTATTCGCGACTAGCGGGAGTTTGAATGAGCAGTTCTTC. Amino acid sequence: CASSLFATSGSLNEQFF.

This clonotype was recorded a few times. This CDR3 is CASSMNRGGQPQHF. The CDR3 region has the DNA TGTGCCAGCAGTATGAACAGGGGCGGGCAGCCCCAGCATTTT. The chain combines TRBV12-3 or TRBV12-4 with TRBJ1-5; TRBD1 matches at 7 bases. The CDR3 consists of 14 residues. V shed 5 bases and J 7 bases; nucleotides not matched to a gene: 8.

The J gene is TRBJ2-3, the V gene TRBV29-1; a weak D match, TRBD2 (6 bases). Trimming removed 7 bases at V and 10 bases at J, with 15 bases between. Germline V gene data show CDR1 as SQVTM and CDR2 as ANQGSEA. The CDR3 runs to 11 residues. Here the CDR3 reads CSAGGTLAQYF. The CDR3 DNA is TGCAGCGCCGGAGGGACCTTGGCGCAGTATTTT.

In this sample, this clonotype turned up a few times. This chain links TRBV6-5 with TRBJ2-5; D is possibly TRBD2 (6 bases). The germline V and J ends were trimmed by 2 bases and 4 bases, with 11 bases remaining between them. The CDR3 length is 14 residues. Germline loops: CDR1 MNHEY, CDR2 SVGAGI. CDR3 bases: TGTGCCAGCAGTTACGGGGACGGGGGAGAGACCCAGTACTTC. Encoded protein: CASSYGDGGETQYF.

This clonotype was detected only a few times. V and J are TRBV10-3 and TRBJ2-7; weak D call: TRBD2 (6 bases). The CDR3 runs to 13 residues. With 6 bases removed from V and 3 bases from J, the gap between germline ends came to 12 bases. Germline V gives CDR1 ENHRY, CDR2 SYGVKD. The DNA for the CDR3 is TGTGCCATCAGGGGGACTGTGGACTACGAGCAGTACTTC. It specifies CAIRGTVDYEQYF.

This clonotype was counted ten times or more. The chain is built from TRBV5-5 and TRBJ1-1; D may be TRBD1 (5 bases). The V gene lost 2 bases and the J gene lost 5 bases, with 22 bases spanning the gap. This CDR3 spans 17 amino acids. Per germline, CDR1 SGHKS and CDR2 YYEKEE (reference sequence). The CDR3 reads CASSLPREMEGLTEAFF. CDR3 bases: TGTGCCAGCAGCTTACCCAGGGAAATGGAAGGATTGACTGAAGCTTTCTTT.

This clonotype was counted only a few times. This chain uses TRBV30 with TRBJ2-7; D possibly matches TRBD1 or TRBD2 (5 bases each). The germline CDR1 and CDR2 sequences are GTSNPN and SVGIG (reference sequence). V was trimmed by 0 bases and J by 2 bases, leaving 8 bases between them. This CDR3 spans 13 amino acids. DNA of the CDR3: TGTGCCTGGAGTGTGGGGGATCCCTACGAGCAGTACTTC. This translates into CAWSVGDPYEQYF.

This clonotype showed up just a few times. V is TRBV5-1 and J is TRBJ2-6, with D possibly TRBD1 on 6 matching bases. The CDR3 has 15 residues. Deletions cut 4 bases from V and 2 bases from J, with 10 bases between. Germline CDR1 SGHRS, CDR2 YFSETQ. The CDR3 DNA reads TGCGCCAGCAGCCATTACAGGGCTGGGGCCAACGTCCTGACTTTC. Its translation: CASSHYRAGANVLTF.